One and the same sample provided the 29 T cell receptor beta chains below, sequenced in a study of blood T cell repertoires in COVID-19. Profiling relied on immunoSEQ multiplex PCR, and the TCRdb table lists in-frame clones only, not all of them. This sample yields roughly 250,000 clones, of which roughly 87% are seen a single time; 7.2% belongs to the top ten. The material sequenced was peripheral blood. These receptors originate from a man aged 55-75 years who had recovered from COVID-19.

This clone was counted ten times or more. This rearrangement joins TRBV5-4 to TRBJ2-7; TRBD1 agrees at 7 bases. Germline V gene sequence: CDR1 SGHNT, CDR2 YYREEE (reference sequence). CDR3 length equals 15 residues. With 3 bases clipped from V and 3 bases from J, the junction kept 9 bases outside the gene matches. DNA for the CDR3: TGTGCCAGCAGCTCGGGACAGCATCTCTTCTACGAGCAGTACTTC. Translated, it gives CASSSGQHLFYEQYF.

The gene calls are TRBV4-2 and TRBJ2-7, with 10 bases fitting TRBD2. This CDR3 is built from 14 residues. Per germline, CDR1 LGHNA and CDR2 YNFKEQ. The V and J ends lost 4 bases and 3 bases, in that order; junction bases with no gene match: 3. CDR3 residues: CASSPLAGGYEQYF. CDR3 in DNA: TGTGCCAGCAGCCCCTTAGCGGGGGGCTACGAGCAGTACTTC.

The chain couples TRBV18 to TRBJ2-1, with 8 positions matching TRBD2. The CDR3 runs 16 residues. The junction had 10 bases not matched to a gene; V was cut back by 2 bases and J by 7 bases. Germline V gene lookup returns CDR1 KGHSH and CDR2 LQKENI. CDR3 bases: TGTGCCAGCTCACCATCCGCCGGGGGGGGCGGTAATGAGCAGTTCTTC. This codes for CASSPSAGGGGNEQFF.

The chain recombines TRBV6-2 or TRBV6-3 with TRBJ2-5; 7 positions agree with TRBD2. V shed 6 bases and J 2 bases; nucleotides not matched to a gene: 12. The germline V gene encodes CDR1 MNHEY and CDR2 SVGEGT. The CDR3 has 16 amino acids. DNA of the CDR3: TGTGCCAGCAGCTCACCAGGACTAGTATCACAAGAGACCCAGTACTTC. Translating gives CASSSPGLVSQETQYF.

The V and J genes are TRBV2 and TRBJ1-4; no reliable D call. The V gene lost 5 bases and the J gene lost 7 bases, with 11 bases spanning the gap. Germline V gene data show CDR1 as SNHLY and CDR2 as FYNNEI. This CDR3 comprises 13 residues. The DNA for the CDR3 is TGTGCCAGCAGTTTTCTAGACGGTGAAAAACTGTTTTTT. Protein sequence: CASSFLDGEKLFF.

CDR3 amino acids: CASSVGGPTYEQYF. The CDR3 DNA reads as TGTGCCAGCAGTGTGGGGGGGCCAACCTACGAGCAGTACTTC. The chain combines TRBV2 with TRBJ2-7; tentative D call: TRBD2 (7 bases). Germline lookup yields CDR1 SNHLY and CDR2 FYNNEI. This CDR3 has 14 residues. The V end lost 4 bases, the J end lost 2 bases, and 12 bases lay between the germline ends.

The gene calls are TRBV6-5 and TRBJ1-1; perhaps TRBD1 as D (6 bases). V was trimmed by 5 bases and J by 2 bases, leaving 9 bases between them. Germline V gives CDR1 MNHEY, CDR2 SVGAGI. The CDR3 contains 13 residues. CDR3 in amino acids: CASSRGGNTEAFF. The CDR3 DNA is TGTGCCAGCAGTAGAGGGGGAAACACTGAAGCTTTCTTT.

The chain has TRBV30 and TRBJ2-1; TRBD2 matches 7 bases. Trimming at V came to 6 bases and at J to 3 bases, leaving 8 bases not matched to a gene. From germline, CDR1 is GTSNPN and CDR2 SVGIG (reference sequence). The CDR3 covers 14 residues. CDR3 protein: CACCLGGSYNEQFF. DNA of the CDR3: TGTGCCTGCTGTTTGGGGGGGAGCTACAATGAGCAGTTCTTC.

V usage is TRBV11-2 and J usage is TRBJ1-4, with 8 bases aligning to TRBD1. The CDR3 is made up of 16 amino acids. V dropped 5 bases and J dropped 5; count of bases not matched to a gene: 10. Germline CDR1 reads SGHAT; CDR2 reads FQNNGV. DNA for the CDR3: TGTGCCAGCAGCCCCCACGGACAGGGCTGGAATGAAAAACTGTTTTTT. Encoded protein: CASSPHGQGWNEKLFF.

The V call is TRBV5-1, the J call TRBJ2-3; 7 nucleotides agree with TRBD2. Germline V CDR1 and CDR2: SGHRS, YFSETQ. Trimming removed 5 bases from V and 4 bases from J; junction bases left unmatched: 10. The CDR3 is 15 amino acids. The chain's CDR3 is CASSLPGGGADTQYF. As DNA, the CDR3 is TGCGCCAGCAGTTTACCGGGGGGAGGGGCAGATACGCAGTATTTT.

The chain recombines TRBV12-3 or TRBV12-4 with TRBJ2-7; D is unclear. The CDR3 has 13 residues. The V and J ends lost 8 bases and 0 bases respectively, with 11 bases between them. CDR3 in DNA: TGTGCCAGCCTAAAGTGCATCTCCTACGAGCAGTACGTC. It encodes CASLKCISYEQYV.

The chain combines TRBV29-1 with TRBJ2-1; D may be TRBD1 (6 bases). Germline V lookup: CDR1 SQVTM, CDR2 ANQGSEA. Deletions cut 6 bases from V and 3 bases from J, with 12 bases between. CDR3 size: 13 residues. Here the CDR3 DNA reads TGCAGCGTCGCCAGGGGTGGCTACAATGAGCAGTTCTTC. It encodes CSVARGGYNEQFF.

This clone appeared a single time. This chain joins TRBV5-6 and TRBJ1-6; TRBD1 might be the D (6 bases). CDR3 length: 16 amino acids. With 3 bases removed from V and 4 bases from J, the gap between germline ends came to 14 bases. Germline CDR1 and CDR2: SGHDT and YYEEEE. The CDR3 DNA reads TGTGCCAGCAGCTCGGCGACAGGCCGATATAATTCACCCCTCCACTTT. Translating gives CASSSATGRYNSPLHF.

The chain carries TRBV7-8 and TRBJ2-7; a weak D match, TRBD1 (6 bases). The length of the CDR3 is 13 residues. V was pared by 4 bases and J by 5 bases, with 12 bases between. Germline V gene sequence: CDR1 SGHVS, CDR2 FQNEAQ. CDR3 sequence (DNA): TGTGCCAGCAGCTCTATCACAGGGCACGAGCAGTACTTC. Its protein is CASSSITGHEQYF.

The CDR3 reads CAWRGNRAGEGRETQYF. The CDR3 DNA sequence: TGTGCCTGGAGGGGTAACCGGGCGGGAGAAGGGCGAGAGACCCAGTACTTC. The chain combines TRBV30 with TRBJ2-5; 7 nucleotides match TRBD2. The V segment lost 3 bases and the J segment 4 bases; nucleotides outside the gene matches: 17. CDR1 is GTSNPN, CDR2 SVGIG, per germline (reference sequence). This CDR3 contains 17 residues.

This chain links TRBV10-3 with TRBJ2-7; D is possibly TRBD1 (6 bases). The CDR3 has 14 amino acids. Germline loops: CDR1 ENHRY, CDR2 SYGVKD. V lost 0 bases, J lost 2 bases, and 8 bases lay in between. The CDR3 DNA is TGTGCCATCAGTGAGTCGACAGGTACCTACGAGCAGTACTTC. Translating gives CAISESTGTYEQYF.

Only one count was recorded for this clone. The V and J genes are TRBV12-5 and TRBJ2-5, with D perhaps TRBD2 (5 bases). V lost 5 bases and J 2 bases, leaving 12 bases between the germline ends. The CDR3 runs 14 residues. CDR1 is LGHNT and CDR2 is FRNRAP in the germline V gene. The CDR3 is CASGPGLVQETQYF. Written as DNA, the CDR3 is TGTGCTAGTGGTCCAGGACTGGTACAAGAGACCCAGTACTTC.

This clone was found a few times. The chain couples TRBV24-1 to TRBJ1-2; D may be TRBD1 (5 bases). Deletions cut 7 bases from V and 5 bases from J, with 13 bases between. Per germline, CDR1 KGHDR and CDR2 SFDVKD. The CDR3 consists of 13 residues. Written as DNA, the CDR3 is TGTGCCACCAGATCAGGGTCCGGGTATGGCTACACCTTC. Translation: CATRSGSGYGYTF.

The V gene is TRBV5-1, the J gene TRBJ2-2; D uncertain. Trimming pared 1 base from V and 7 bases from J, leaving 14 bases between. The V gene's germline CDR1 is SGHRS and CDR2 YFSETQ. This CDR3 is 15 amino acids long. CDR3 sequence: CASSLIRQAGGELFF. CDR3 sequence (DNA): TGCGCCAGCAGCTTGATAAGGCAGGCTGGCGGGGAGCTGTTTTTT.

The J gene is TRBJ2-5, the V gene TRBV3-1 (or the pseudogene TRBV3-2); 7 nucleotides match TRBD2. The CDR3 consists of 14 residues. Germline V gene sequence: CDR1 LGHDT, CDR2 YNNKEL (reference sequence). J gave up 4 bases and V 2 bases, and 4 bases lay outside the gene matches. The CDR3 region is CASSQKRDLETQYF. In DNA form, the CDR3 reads TGTGCCAGCAGCCAAAAGCGGGACCTAGAGACCCAGTACTTC.

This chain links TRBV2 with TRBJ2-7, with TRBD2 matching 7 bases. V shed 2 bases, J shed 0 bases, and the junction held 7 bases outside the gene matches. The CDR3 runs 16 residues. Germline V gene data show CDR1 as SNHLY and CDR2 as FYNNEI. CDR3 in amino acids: CASSELGSGASYEQYF. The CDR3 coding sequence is TGTGCCAGCAGTGAATTGGGAAGCGGGGCCTCCTACGAGCAGTACTTC.

CDR3 protein: CAISESGLGSPLHF. The CDR3 region has the DNA TGTGCCATCAGTGAGTCGGGACTAGGATCACCCCTCCACTTT. The V call is TRBV10-3, the J call TRBJ1-6; D is perhaps TRBD1 (5 bases). Germline assignment: CDR1 ENHRY and CDR2 SYGVKD. The V and J ends lost 0 bases and 10 bases respectively, with 10 bases between them. The CDR3 has 14 amino acids.

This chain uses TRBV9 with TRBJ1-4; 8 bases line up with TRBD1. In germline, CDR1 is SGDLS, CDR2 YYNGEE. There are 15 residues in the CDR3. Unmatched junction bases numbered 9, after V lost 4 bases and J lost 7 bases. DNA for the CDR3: TGTGCCAGCAGCCCAGGGGGCAGGGGTAGTGAAAAACTGTTTTTT. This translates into CASSPGGRGSEKLFF.

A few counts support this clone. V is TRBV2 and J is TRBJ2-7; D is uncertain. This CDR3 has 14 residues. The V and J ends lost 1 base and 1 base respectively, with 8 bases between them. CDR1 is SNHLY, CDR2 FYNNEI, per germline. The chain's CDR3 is CASSEEERSYEQYF. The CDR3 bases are TGTGCCAGCAGTGAAGAAGAGAGATCCTACGAGCAGTACTTC.

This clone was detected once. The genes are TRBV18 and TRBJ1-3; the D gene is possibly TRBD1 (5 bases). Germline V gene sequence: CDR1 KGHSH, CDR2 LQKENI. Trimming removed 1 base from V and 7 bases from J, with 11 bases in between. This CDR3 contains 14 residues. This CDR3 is CASSPQGRRNTIYF. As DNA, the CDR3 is TGTGCCAGCTCACCACAGGGGCGGCGGAACACCATATATTTT. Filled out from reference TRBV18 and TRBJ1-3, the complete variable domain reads NAGVMQNPRHLVRRRGQEARLRCSPMKGHSHVYWYRQLPEEGLKFMVYLQKENIIDESGMPKERFSAEFPKEGPSILRIQQVVRGDSAAYFCASSPQGRRNTIYFGEGSWLTVV.

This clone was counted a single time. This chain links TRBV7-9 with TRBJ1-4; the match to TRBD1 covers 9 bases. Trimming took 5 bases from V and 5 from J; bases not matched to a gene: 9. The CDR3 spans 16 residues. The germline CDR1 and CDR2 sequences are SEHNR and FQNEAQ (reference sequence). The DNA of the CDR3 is TGTGCCAGCAGCCATCCTCCCGGGACAGGGAATGAAAAACTGTTTTTT. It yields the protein CASSHPPGTGNEKLFF.

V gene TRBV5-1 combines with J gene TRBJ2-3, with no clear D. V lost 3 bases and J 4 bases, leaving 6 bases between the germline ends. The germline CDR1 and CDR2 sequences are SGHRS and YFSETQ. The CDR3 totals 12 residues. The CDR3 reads CASSSFADTQYF. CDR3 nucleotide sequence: TGCGCCAGCAGCTCCTTTGCAGATACGCAGTATTTT.

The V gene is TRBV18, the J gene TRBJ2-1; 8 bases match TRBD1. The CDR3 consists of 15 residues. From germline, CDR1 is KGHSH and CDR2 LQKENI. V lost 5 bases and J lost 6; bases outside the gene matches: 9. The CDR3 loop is CASSKTGGLVNEQFF. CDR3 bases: TGTGCCAGCTCAAAAACAGGGGGGCTCGTCAATGAGCAGTTCTTC.

CDR3 in amino acids: CASRFRQGTEAFF. DNA of the CDR3: TGTGCCAGCAGATTTAGACAGGGCACTGAAGCTTTCTTT. This rearrangement joins TRBV6-5 to TRBJ1-1; 7 positions agree with TRBD1. Germline V gene lookup returns CDR1 MNHEY and CDR2 SVGAGI. V was clipped by 6 bases and J by 4 bases; unmatched bases: 5. This CDR3 has 13 amino acids.